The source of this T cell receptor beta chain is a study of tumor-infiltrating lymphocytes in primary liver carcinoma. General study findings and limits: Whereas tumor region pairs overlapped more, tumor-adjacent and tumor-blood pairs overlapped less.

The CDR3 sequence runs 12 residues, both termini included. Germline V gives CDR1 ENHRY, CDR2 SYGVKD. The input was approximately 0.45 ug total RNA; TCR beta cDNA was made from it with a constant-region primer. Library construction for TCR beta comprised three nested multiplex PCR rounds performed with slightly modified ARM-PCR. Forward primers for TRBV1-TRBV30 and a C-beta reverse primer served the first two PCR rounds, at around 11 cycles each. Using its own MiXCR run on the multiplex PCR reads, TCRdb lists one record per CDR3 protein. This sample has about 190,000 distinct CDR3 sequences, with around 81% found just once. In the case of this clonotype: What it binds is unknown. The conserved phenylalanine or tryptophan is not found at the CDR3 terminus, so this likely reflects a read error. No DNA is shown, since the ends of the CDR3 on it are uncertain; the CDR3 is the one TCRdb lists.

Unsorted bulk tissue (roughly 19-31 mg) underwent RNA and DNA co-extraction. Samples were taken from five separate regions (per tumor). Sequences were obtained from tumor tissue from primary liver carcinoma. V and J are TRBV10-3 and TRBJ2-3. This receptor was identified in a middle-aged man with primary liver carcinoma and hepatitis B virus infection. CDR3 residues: CACGNEIDTQFL.